Presented here are 25 T cell receptor beta chains from one specimen sequenced in a study of cytomegalovirus exposure and HLA in healthy donors. PCR involved 60 Vbeta and 13 Jbeta primers. Clones were read by immunoSEQ multiplex PCR, and TCRdb kept only the in-frame ones, dropping some. This table has over 85,000 clones, nearly 65% appearing once. Sequencing was done on a sample of PBMCs. Receptors originate from a human donor in good health.

The CDR3 DNA reads TGTGCCAGCAGCCAAGACAGGGGGCCTGGAAACACCATATATTTT. Encoded protein: CASSQDRGPGNTIYF. This chain uses TRBV7-2 with TRBJ1-3, with 10 bases aligning to TRBD1. V shed 5 bases, J shed 2 bases, and the junction held 3 bases outside the gene matches. CDR1 is SGHTA, CDR2 FQGNSA, per germline. The CDR3 loop spans 15 amino acids.

The sample holds a few counts of this clone. The chain uses TRBV9 and TRBJ2-3, with D perhaps matching TRBD1 (5 bases). V was cut by 2 bases and J by 1 base, with 14 bases left in between. The CDR3 length is 16 residues. CDR1 and CDR2 (germline): SGDLS, YYNGEE. CDR3 sequence (DNA): TGTGCCAGCAGCGTCGGGCAGGGTGTCGGCACAGATACGCAGTATTTT. Its translation is CASSVGQGVGTDTQYF.

This clone was counted a few times. The chain uses TRBV30 and TRBJ2-7; the match to TRBD2 covers 12 bases. The germline V gene has CDR1 GTSNPN and CDR2 SVGIG (reference sequence). The CDR3 consists of 15 residues. The ends lost 2 bases at V and 5 bases at J; junction bases unmatched: 7. CDR3 bases: TGTGCCTGGAGTCCCCGACTAGCGGGAGTGAACGAGCAGTACTTC. This gives the protein CAWSPRLAGVNEQYF.

V gene TRBV7-9 combines with J gene TRBJ2-1, with unresolved D. This CDR3 comprises 12 residues. The germline CDR1 and CDR2 sequences are SEHNR and FQNEAQ (reference sequence). The ends were cut back, 2 bases at V and 7 bases at J, with 6 bases in the middle. As DNA, the CDR3 is TGTGCCAGCAGCTTAATCCGTAATGAGCAGTTCTTC. Translated, it gives CASSLIRNEQFF.

This clone was detected once. The chain is built from TRBV5-6 and TRBJ1-2, with 7 bases matching TRBD1. The CDR3 length is 14 residues. V gave up 1 base and J gave up 3 bases; unmatched junction bases: 3. The germline V gene encodes CDR1 SGHDT and CDR2 YYEEEE. This CDR3 is CASSLRGRDYGYTF. In nucleotides, the CDR3 is TGTGCCAGCAGCTTGAGGGGGCGCGACTATGGCTACACCTTC.

This clone appeared a single time. This chain joins TRBV7-6 and TRBJ2-7; 14 bases map to TRBD2. This CDR3 has 16 residues. The trim removed 5 bases at V and 0 bases at J, leaving 3 bases unmatched. CDR1 and CDR2 (germline): SGHVS, FNYEAQ. Here the CDR3 DNA reads TGTGCCAGCAGCAAGGGGACTAGCGGGAGCTCCTACGAGCAGTACTTC. It encodes CASSKGTSGSSYEQYF.

This rearrangement joins TRBV19 to TRBJ2-7; 7 nucleotides match TRBD1. The CDR3 has 15 amino acids. CDR1 is LNHDA, CDR2 SQIVND, per germline (reference sequence). V shed 2 bases, J shed 2 bases, and the junction held 6 bases outside the gene matches. The CDR3 nucleotides read TGTGCCAGTAGTATATCTACAGGGGCGACCTACGAGCAGTACTTC. Translating gives CASSISTGATYEQYF.

This clone has a handful of counts. The rearrangement joins TRBV5-1 to TRBJ2-2; D not resolved. The CDR3 sequence is 15 residues long. Trimming took off 0 bases at V and 4 bases at J, with 10 bases between the two ends. Per the germline V gene, CDR1 is SGHRS and CDR2 is YFSETQ. CDR3 amino acids: CASSLAATTTGELFF. The CDR3 bases are TGCGCCAGCAGCTTGGCCGCGACAACCACCGGGGAGCTGTTTTTT.

This chain connects TRBV12-5 to TRBJ1-1; 9 bases map to TRBD1. Germline CDR1 and CDR2: LGHNT and FRNRAP. The CDR3 length is 16 residues. V gave up 2 bases and J gave up 3 bases; unmatched junction bases: 7. The CDR3 DNA reads as TGTGCTAGTGGTTTGCCGTGGGACAGGGTGGACACTGAAGCTTTCTTT. Protein: CASGLPWDRVDTEAFF.

The rearrangement links TRBV21-1 to TRBJ2-2; the table's D call of TRBD1 was not tested on the DNA. TRBV21-1 is a known pseudogene. The CDR3 has 13 amino acids. The CDR3 here is CASSKGATGELFF. The CDR3 DNA reads TGTGCCAGCAGCAAAGGGGCCACCGGGGAGCTGTTTTTT.

The chain employs TRBV15 and TRBJ1-2, with 8 bases that match TRBD1. This CDR3 comprises 14 residues. The germline V gene has CDR1 LNHNV and CDR2 YYDKDF (reference sequence). J was trimmed by 4 bases and V by 5 bases; bases with no gene match: 6. DNA for the CDR3: TGTGCCACCAGCGTTCGGACAGGGAGCTATGGCTACACCTTC. It is translated as CATSVRTGSYGYTF. Based on the CDR3 plus reference TRBV15 and TRBJ1-2, the full variable domain is DAMVIQNPRYQVTQFGKPVTLSCSQTLNHNVMYWYQQKSSQAPKLLFHYYDKDFNNEADTPDNFQSRRPNTSFCFLDIRSPGLGDTAMYLCATSVRTGSYGYTFGSGTRLTVV.

The chain carries TRBV29-1 and TRBJ1-1, with D perhaps TRBD1 (6 bases). There are 18 residues in the CDR3. The germline CDR1 and CDR2 sequences are SQVTM and ANQGSEA. Trimming removed 3 bases from V and 0 bases from J, with 23 bases in between. CDR3 protein: CSVDPTTGWARMNTEAFF. For the CDR3, the DNA is TGCAGCGTTGATCCGACAACAGGGTGGGCGAGAATGAACACTGAAGCTTTCTTT. Using reference TRBV29-1 and TRBJ1-1 for the parts outside the CDR3, the full variable domain is SAVISQKPSRDICQRGTSLTIQCQVDSQVTMMFWYRQQPGQSLTLIATANQGSEATYESGFVIDKFPISRPNLTFSTLTVSNMSPEDSSIYLCSVDPTTGWARMNTEAFFGQGTRLTVV.

This clone was counted between two and nine times. This rearrangement joins TRBV6-1 to TRBJ2-7, with 10 bases lining up with TRBD1. V was clipped by 3 bases and J by 3 bases; unmatched bases: 5. The CDR3 length is 15 residues. Per germline, CDR1 MNHNS and CDR2 SASEGT. The CDR3 loop reads CASSDSGTGVYEQYF. In DNA, the CDR3 is TGTGCCAGCAGTGACTCCGGGACAGGGGTCTACGAGCAGTACTTC.

The chain has TRBV7-9 and TRBJ1-1; perhaps TRBD1 as D (6 bases). Germline V gene sequence: CDR1 SEHNR, CDR2 FQNEAQ (reference sequence). Between the trimmed V and J ends, which lost 4 bases and 6 bases, there was a span of 15 bases. This CDR3 spans 14 amino acids. Here the CDR3 reads CASSSDNRAAEAFF. In DNA form, the CDR3 reads TGTGCCAGCAGCTCCGATAACAGGGCCGCTGAAGCTTTCTTT.

This chain links TRBV5-1 with TRBJ2-1; 9 nucleotides line up with TRBD1. Germline V gene lookup returns CDR1 SGHRS and CDR2 YFSETQ. After removal of 4 bases from V and 1 base from J, the junction contained 9 bases not matched to a gene. CDR3 length: 17 residues. CDR3 DNA: TGCGCCAGCAGCCCGAGGACCGGGACAGGGTCCTACAATGAGCAGTTCTTC. Translating gives CASSPRTGTGSYNEQFF.

The chain has TRBV30 and TRBJ1-5; 8 nucleotides line up with TRBD1. CDR3 length equals 15 residues. In germline, CDR1 is GTSNPN, CDR2 SVGIG (reference sequence). The trim removed 5 bases at V and 3 bases at J, leaving 9 bases unmatched. As DNA, the CDR3 is TGTGCCTGGCGGACAGGGAACTTGGACAATCAGCCCCAGCATTTT. Translated, it gives CAWRTGNLDNQPQHF.

Notes on this clone: At one boundary the junction diverges from the germline segment, which might be a read error. This chain links TRBV5-4 with TRBJ2-3; TRBD2 matches at 10 bases. CDR1 is SGHNT and CDR2 is YYREEE in the germline V gene (reference sequence). The CDR3 length is 13 residues. As DNA, the CDR3 is TGTGCCAGCACTAGCGGGAGTACAGATGCGCAGTATTTT. Its protein product is CASTSGSTDAQYF.

The rearrangement uses TRBV2 and TRBJ1-6, with D perhaps TRBD1 (6 bases). Trimming shortened V by 7 bases and J by 9 bases, and 13 bases separated the two germline ends. The CDR3 totals 13 residues. Per germline, CDR1 SNHLY and CDR2 FYNNEI. The CDR3 DNA reads TGTGCCAGCACACGGGACACTGGTTCACCCCTCCACTTT. It translates to CASTRDTGSPLHF.

In its sample, this clone was seen once. The V call is TRBV19, the J call TRBJ2-2, with a tentative D call TRBD2 (6 bases). V was cut by 0 bases and J by 2 bases, with 10 bases left in between. Germline V gene lookup returns CDR1 LNHDA and CDR2 SQIVND (reference sequence). The CDR3 totals 16 residues. The CDR3 bases are TGTGCCAGTAGTATAGAGGGACTCATAAACACCGGGGAGCTGTTTTTT. Its protein product is CASSIEGLINTGELFF.

The chain joins TRBV4-2 to TRBJ2-3; 7 nucleotides align to TRBD2. The CDR3 runs to 15 residues. V shed 4 bases and J 2 bases; nucleotides not matched to a gene: 6. Germline CDR1 is LGHNA and CDR2 is YNFKEQ. The CDR3 region is CASSRTSADTDTQYF. The CDR3 nucleotides read TGTGCCAGCAGCCGAACTAGCGCTGACACAGATACGCAGTATTTT.

The rearrangement joins TRBV5-1 to TRBJ2-7; 13 nucleotides line up with TRBD2. The CDR3 has 13 residues. Per the germline V gene, CDR1 is SGHRS and CDR2 is YFSETQ. The V segment lost 6 bases and the J segment 5 bases; nucleotides outside the gene matches: 2. The DNA for the CDR3 is TGCGCCAGCATCGGGACTAGCGGGGACGAGCAGTACTTC. It codes for CASIGTSGDEQYF.

Only a few counts were recorded for this clone. The same CDR3 is also encoded by other DNA sequences in this sample. Written as DNA, the CDR3 is TGCGCCAGCAGCTCCGGACTAGCGGGAGGGCCGAGCTCCTACGAGCAGTACTTC. Amino acid sequence: CASSSGLAGGPSSYEQYF. The J gene is TRBJ2-7, the V gene TRBV5-1, with 15 bases matching TRBD2. Germline V lookup: CDR1 SGHRS, CDR2 YFSETQ. The CDR3 is made up of 18 amino acids. After removal of 3 bases from V and 0 bases from J, the junction contained 7 bases not matched to a gene.

This rearrangement joins TRBV11-2 to TRBJ2-5; TRBD1 matches at 9 bases. TRBJ2-7 matches the DNA end more closely, so the J call is doubtful. From germline, CDR1 is SGHAT and CDR2 FQNNGV. This CDR3 has 14 amino acids. This chain's CDR3 is CASSLGQGAYEQYF. The CDR3 DNA reads as TGTGCCAGCAGCTTAGGACAGGGGGCCTACGAGCAGTACTTC.

The chain employs TRBV28 and TRBJ1-3, with D possibly being TRBD1 (6 bases). CDR1 and CDR2 from the germline V gene are MDHEN and SYDVKM. This CDR3 spans 15 amino acids. The V gene lost 6 bases and the J gene lost 2 bases, with 14 bases spanning the gap. CDR3 nucleotide sequence: TGTGCCAGCAGGGACAGCCGGCGGCCTGGAAACACCATATATTTT. It is translated as CASRDSRRPGNTIYF.

This clone was counted between two and nine times. DNA of the CDR3: TGTGCCAGCAGCCAGTGGACTAGCGGGAGGGCTGGTAATGAGCAGTTCTTC. Protein sequence: CASSQWTSGRAGNEQFF. The rearrangement links TRBV4-2 to TRBJ2-1, with 15 bases that match TRBD2. CDR3 length: 17 amino acids. Germline V gene lookup returns CDR1 LGHNA and CDR2 YNFKEQ. V trimming: 3 bases; J trimming: 7 bases; junction bases outside the gene matches: 7.